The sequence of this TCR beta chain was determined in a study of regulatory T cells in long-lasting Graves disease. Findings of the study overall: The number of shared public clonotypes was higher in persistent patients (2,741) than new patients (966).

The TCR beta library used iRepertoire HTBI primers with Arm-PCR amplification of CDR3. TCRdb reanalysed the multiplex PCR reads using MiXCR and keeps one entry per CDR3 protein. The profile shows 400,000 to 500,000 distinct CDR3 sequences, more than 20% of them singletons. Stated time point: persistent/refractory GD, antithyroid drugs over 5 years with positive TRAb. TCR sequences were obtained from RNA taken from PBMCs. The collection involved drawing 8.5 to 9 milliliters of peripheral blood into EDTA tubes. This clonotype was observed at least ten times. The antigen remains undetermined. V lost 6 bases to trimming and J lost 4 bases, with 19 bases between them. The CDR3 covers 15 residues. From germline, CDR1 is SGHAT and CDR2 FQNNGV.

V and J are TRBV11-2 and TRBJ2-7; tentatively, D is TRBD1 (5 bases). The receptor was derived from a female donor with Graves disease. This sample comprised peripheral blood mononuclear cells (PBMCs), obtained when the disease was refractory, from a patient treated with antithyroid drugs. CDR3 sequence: CASRLTQGRDYEQYF. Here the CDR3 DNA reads TGTGCCAGCAGGCTAACCCAGGGCAGGGATTACGAGCAGTACTTC.